These 27 T cell receptor beta chains were all obtained from the same sample, sequenced in a study of patients and donors after allogeneic stem cell transplantation. TCRdb independently ran MiXCR on the RT-PCR reads; one entry per CDR3 protein. Seen here are roughly 880,000 distinct CDR3 sequences, more than 15% observed once, and the top ten hold around 6%. Sequencing was carried out using blood, either unsorted or a sorted T cell fraction (not recorded which). These receptors originate from a human donor who was either an allogeneic HSCT recipient or a stem cell or donor lymphocyte infusion donor (not recorded which). It is not recorded whose cells these are; they may come from a transplant donor.

The chain combines TRBV10-3 with TRBJ2-3; either TRBD1 or TRBD2 may supply D (5 bases each). This CDR3 is 13 amino acids long. V lost 8 bases to trimming and J lost 0 bases, with 9 bases between them. Germline V gene lookup returns CDR1 ENHRY and CDR2 SYGVKD. CDR3 protein: CAIARGSTDTQYF. The CDR3 DNA is TGTGCCATCGCCCGGGGCAGCACAGATACGCAGTATTTT.

For this clonotype: An end of the junction does not agree with germline; a read error may underlie this. This sequence joins TRBV24-1 and TRBJ2-1, with TRBD1 matching over 9 bases. Germline V gene lookup returns CDR1 KGHDR and CDR2 SFDVKD. This CDR3 spans 13 amino acids. The CDR3 bases are TGTGCCACCGGTAGGGACAGGGACGAGGAGCGGTTCTTC. Translation gives CATGRDRDEERFF.

This clonotype was picked up many times. The rearrangement uses TRBV29-1 and TRBJ2-4; D possibly uses TRBD1 or TRBD2 (6 bases each). The CDR3 is made up of 15 amino acids. V was shortened by 3 bases and J by 9 bases, with 21 bases between the two germline ends. Germline V gene sequence: CDR1 SQVTM, CDR2 ANQGSEA. CDR3 region: CSVEGGQLGWSIQYF. The CDR3 DNA is TGCAGCGTTGAGGGGGGCCAGCTCGGATGGAGCATTCAGTACTTC.

This clonotype showed up just a few times. The chain links TRBV24-1 to TRBJ2-1; 12 bases map to TRBD1. The V gene's germline CDR1 is KGHDR and CDR2 SFDVKD. V shed 2 bases, J shed 8 bases, and the junction held 3 bases outside the gene matches. The CDR3 is 15 residues long. CDR3 loop: CATSDSGQGADEQFF. The CDR3 DNA is TGTGCCACCAGTGATTCGGGACAGGGGGCTGATGAGCAGTTCTTC.

Many counts were recorded for this clonotype. The chain links TRBV20-1 to TRBJ2-1; no firm D call. This CDR3 contains 12 residues. Germline CDR1 and CDR2: DFQATT and SNEGSKA (reference sequence). Trimming left V 1 base short and J 5 bases short, with 6 bases between. In DNA form, the CDR3 reads TGCAGTGCTAGAGGGATGAACAATGAGCAGTTCTTC. This codes for CSARGMNNEQFF.

The table lists this clonotype with many counts. The genes are TRBV4-2 and TRBJ2-2; weak D call: TRBD2 (5 bases). The CDR3 loop spans 14 amino acids. Germline assignment: CDR1 LGHNA and CDR2 YNFKEQ. The V end was cut by 4 bases, the J end by 6 bases, with 12 bases between. CDR3 loop: CASSLAMEPGELFF. DNA for the CDR3: TGTGCCAGCAGCCTAGCGATGGAGCCCGGGGAGCTGTTTTTT.

This clonotype appeared many times. The rearrangement uses TRBV18 and TRBJ2-1; 9 nucleotides line up with TRBD2. J was trimmed by 5 bases and V by 4 bases; bases with no gene match: 3. Germline CDR1 is KGHSH and CDR2 is LQKENI. The length of the CDR3 is 14 residues. The CDR3 DNA is TGTGCCAGCTCACTTAGCGGGGGAGACAATGAGCAGTTCTTC. Translation: CASSLSGGDNEQFF.

This clonotype turned up a few times. This sequence joins TRBV20-1 and TRBJ2-7, with D perhaps TRBD1 (5 bases). This CDR3 contains 14 residues. Germline V gene lookup returns CDR1 DFQATT and CDR2 SNEGSKA (reference sequence). V was cut by 0 bases and J by 1 base, with 10 bases left in between. Written as DNA, the CDR3 is TGCAGTGCTAGAGACCGACAGAGGTCCTACGAGCAGTACTTC. It is translated as CSARDRQRSYEQYF.

This clonotype was counted between two and nine times. The J gene is TRBJ2-7, the V gene TRBV5-4; 11 bases map to TRBD1. Per germline, CDR1 SGHNT and CDR2 YYREEE (reference sequence). The junction had 5 bases not matched to a gene; V was cut back by 0 bases and J by 0 bases. The CDR3 totals 17 residues. The CDR3 reads CASSLALGQGASYEQYF. The CDR3 DNA follows: TGTGCCAGCAGCTTGGCTCTCGGACAGGGGGCCTCCTACGAGCAGTACTTC.

This chain uses TRBV3-1 with TRBJ2-1, with D tentatively TRBD2 (7 bases). V dropped 4 bases and J dropped 2 bases, with 27 bases sitting between them. Germline CDR1 reads LGHDT; CDR2 reads YNNKEL (reference sequence). The length of the CDR3 is 20 residues. The CDR3 region has the DNA TGTGCCAGCAGCCCGTCGGGGGGCTCACACCGTCGGAGTACCTACAATGAGCAGTTCTTC. Protein sequence: CASSPSGGSHRRSTYNEQFF.

The rearrangement joins TRBV15 to TRBJ2-7; tentatively, D is TRBD1 (7 bases). Trimming shortened V by 5 bases and J by 7 bases, and 15 bases separated the two germline ends. Germline V gene lookup returns CDR1 LNHNV and CDR2 YYDKDF (reference sequence). This CDR3 spans 13 amino acids. CDR3 in amino acids: CATSLEGAGEQYF. CDR3 sequence (DNA): TGTGCCACCAGCCTTGAGGGGGCGGGGGAGCAGTACTTC.

This clonotype was seen only a few times. CDR3 in amino acids: CSAREVGRGGRARQNEQFF. CDR3 in DNA: TGCAGTGCTAGAGAAGTGGGGCGAGGCGGGAGGGCCCGTCAGAATGAGCAGTTCTTC. The V call is TRBV20-1, the J call TRBJ2-1, with 9 bases aligning to TRBD2. The V gene's germline CDR1 is DFQATT and CDR2 SNEGSKA (reference sequence). CDR3 length equals 19 residues. With V trimmed by 0 bases and J by 7 bases, 19 bases remained unmatched.

The chain couples TRBV7-8 to TRBJ1-1, with D possibly TRBD1 on 5 matching bases. V dropped 1 base and J dropped 6 bases, with 12 bases sitting between them. Germline V gives CDR1 SGHVS, CDR2 FQNEAQ. The CDR3 totals 14 residues. The CDR3 DNA reads as TGTGCCAGCAGCTTAGAACTGGGGGTTGCTGAAGCTTTCTTT. The encoded protein is CASSLELGVAEAFF.

This clonotype was picked up many times. V gene TRBV29-1 combines with J gene TRBJ2-2; perhaps TRBD1 as D (6 bases). CDR1 and CDR2 (germline): SQVTM, ANQGSEA. The CDR3 totals 14 residues. Trimming removed 6 bases from V and 1 base from J, with 12 bases in between. CDR3 residues: CSVGTGLNTGELFF. Here the CDR3 DNA reads TGCAGCGTCGGTACAGGGTTGAACACCGGGGAGCTGTTTTTT.

Ten or more counts support this clonotype. The chain uses TRBV27 and TRBJ1-4, with 8 bases that match TRBD1. Trimming removed 2 bases from V and 10 bases from J; junction bases left unmatched: 6. Looked up from germline, CDR1 is MNHEY and CDR2 is SMNVEV (reference sequence). The CDR3 runs to 14 residues. The CDR3 DNA reads as TGTGCCAGCAGTTTAGGGCAGGGGGCGCGAAAACTGTTTTTT. Its protein is CASSLGQGARKLFF. Together with reference TRBV27 and TRBJ1-4, the CDR3 gives the full variable domain: EAQVTQNPRYLITVTGKKLTVTCSQNMNHEYMSWYRQDPGLGLRQIYYSMNVEVTDKGDVPEGYKVSRKEKRNFPLILESPSPNQTSLYFCASSLGQGARKLFFGSGTQLSVL.

This sequence joins TRBV20-1 and TRBJ2-1; D possibly corresponds to TRBD1 (5 bases). Deletions cut 0 bases from V and 11 bases from J, with 17 bases between. The CDR3 consists of 14 residues. From germline, CDR1 is DFQATT and CDR2 SNEGSKA (reference sequence). DNA for the CDR3: TGCAGTGCTAGAGATTGGGGTGTTAGACAGCAGCAGTTCTTC. Protein product: CSARDWGVRQQQFF.

The rearrangement links TRBV7-8 to TRBJ1-2; D unclear. The CDR3 contains 14 residues. Trimming removed 5 bases at V and 5 bases at J, with 15 bases between. Germline V lookup: CDR1 SGHVS, CDR2 FQNEAQ. The CDR3 loop reads CASSPRAASYGYTF. CDR3 sequence (DNA): TGTGCCAGCAGCCCTCGGGCAGCTTCTTATGGCTACACCTTC.

The gene calls are TRBV20-1 and TRBJ1-3; no reliable D call. CDR1 is DFQATT and CDR2 is SNEGSKA in the germline V gene (reference sequence). V was shortened by 4 bases and J by 0 bases, with 10 bases between the two germline ends. The CDR3 has 14 residues. Here the CDR3 reads CSANRWDSGNTIYF. The CDR3 coding sequence is TGCAGTGCTAACCGGTGGGACTCTGGAAACACCATATATTTT.

The V and J genes are TRBV30 and TRBJ2-7; 9 bases fit TRBD1. Germline-derived CDR1 and CDR2 are GTSNPN and SVGIG (reference sequence). V lost 0 bases to trimming and J lost 2 bases; unmatched junction nucleotides: 2. The CDR3 loop spans 14 amino acids. The CDR3 DNA reads TGTGCCTGGAGTGTGGGACAGGGTCCCTACGAGCAGTACTTC. Protein product: CAWSVGQGPYEQYF.

This clonotype has at least ten counts. In DNA form, the CDR3 reads TGCAGTGCTAGAGATGGTGCTAGCGGGAGTAGGTATGAGCAGTTCTTC. Translation: CSARDGASGSRYEQFF. The chain combines TRBV20-1 with TRBJ2-1; 10 nucleotides align to TRBD2. CDR3 length: 16 residues. CDR1 DFQATT and CDR2 SNEGSKA come from the germline V gene (reference sequence). The V gene end was trimmed by 0 bases and the J gene end by 8 bases; junction bases not matched to a gene: 10.

In its sample, this clonotype was seen a few times. CDR3 coding DNA: TGTGCCAGCAGTGTCGGACTGGGAAGACCCCAGCATTTT. Translated: CASSVGLGRPQHF. This sequence joins TRBV12-3 or TRBV12-4 and TRBJ1-5; D is undetermined. V dropped 5 bases and J dropped 10 bases, with 15 bases sitting between them. The CDR3 is made up of 13 amino acids.

J is TRBJ1-3 and V is TRBV9; D may be TRBD1 (5 bases). From germline, CDR1 is SGDLS and CDR2 YYNGEE. V dropped 3 bases and J dropped 0 bases, with 10 bases sitting between them. CDR3 size: 15 residues. CDR3 sequence (DNA): TGTGCCAGCAGCGACGACAGTTCCTCTGGAAACACCATATATTTT. Residues: CASSDDSSSGNTIYF.

This clonotype was observed a handful of times. CDR3 bases: TGTGCCAGCAGCGTAGGGCCAGCCTGGGCCTACAATGAGCAGTTCTTC. Translation: CASSVGPAWAYNEQFF. The chain links TRBV9 to TRBJ2-1; unclear D gene. Germline V gene lookup returns CDR1 SGDLS and CDR2 YYNGEE. V lost 0 bases to trimming and J lost 2 bases, with 12 bases between them. The CDR3 is made up of 16 amino acids.

CDR3 nucleotide sequence: TGTGCCAGCAGCTTAGAGGGGAGAGATACGCAGTATTTT. Amino acid sequence: CASSLEGRDTQYF. The chain has TRBV11-2 and TRBJ2-3; a possible D gene is TRBD2 (5 bases). CDR1 is SGHAT, CDR2 FQNNGV, per germline. The V and J ends lost 0 bases and 5 bases respectively, with 6 bases between them. The CDR3 extends over 13 amino acids.

This clonotype was seen a handful of times. This chain uses TRBV20-1 with TRBJ1-4, with TRBD1 as a possible D gene (5 bases). The germline gives CDR1 DFQATT, CDR2 SNEGSKA (reference sequence). The CDR3 extends over 14 amino acids. V was pared by 2 bases and J by 8 bases, with 15 bases between. The DNA of the CDR3 is TGCAGTGCTAGACGGTCTAAGCAGGGCGAAAAACTGTTTTTT. It encodes CSARRSKQGEKLFF.

This clonotype has a single count. The chain couples TRBV15 to TRBJ2-3, with D tentatively TRBD2 (5 bases). V lost 0 bases, J lost 4 bases, and 17 bases lay in between. The CDR3 length is 17 residues. Per the germline V gene, CDR1 is LNHNV and CDR2 is YYDKDF (reference sequence). The CDR3 nucleotides are TGTGCCACCAGCAGAGATTTGAGAGCCCCGAGGGCAGATACGCAGTATTTT. This translates into CATSRDLRAPRADTQYF.

The J gene is TRBJ1-1, the V gene TRBV6-2 or TRBV6-3, with a tentative D call TRBD1 (6 bases). Germline V gene lookup returns CDR1 MNHEY and CDR2 SVGEGT. V was shortened by 0 bases and J by 5 bases, with 10 bases between the two germline ends. The length of the CDR3 is 14 residues. The CDR3 nucleotides are TGTGCCAGCAGTTACTCGTACAGGGTAACTGAAGCTTTCTTT. It yields the protein CASSYSYRVTEAFF.